What follows is one TCR beta chain and its context. The antigen is undetermined. In this CDR3 the conserved last residue, phenylalanine or tryptophan, is missing, so a read error is likely. This entry comes from a study of neurological immune-mediated disorders. Findings and caveats of the study: Multiple sclerosis, the disease with the least TCR clonal expansion, fell below healthy controls, whereas HTLV-1-associated myelopathy showed the most. Expanded clones shared no CDR3 amino acid sequences across subjects, suggesting private repertoires in all groups.

The study used blood bank volunteers in Maryland, USA, as healthy controls. In each sequencing run, over 180 million TCR-beta sequences were generated from 15-18 subjects. TCRdb re-called the 5' RACE reads through MiXCR, storing one row per CDR3 protein. The sample includes tens of thousands of distinct CDR3 sequences, roughly 13% seen only once; the top ten take around 1.3%. The sequence came from a female donor in good health. Input material: PBMCs.

This CDR3 is CASSLDGRGGYTS. CDR3 nucleotide sequence: TGTGCCAGCAGCTTGGATGGACGGGGTGGCTACACCTCC. This rearrangement joins TRBV5-4 to TRBJ1-2; no clear D. Trimming took off 0 bases at V and 7 bases at J, with 10 bases between the two ends. CDR1 and CDR2 (germline): SGHNT, YYREEE (reference sequence). There are 13 residues in the CDR3.